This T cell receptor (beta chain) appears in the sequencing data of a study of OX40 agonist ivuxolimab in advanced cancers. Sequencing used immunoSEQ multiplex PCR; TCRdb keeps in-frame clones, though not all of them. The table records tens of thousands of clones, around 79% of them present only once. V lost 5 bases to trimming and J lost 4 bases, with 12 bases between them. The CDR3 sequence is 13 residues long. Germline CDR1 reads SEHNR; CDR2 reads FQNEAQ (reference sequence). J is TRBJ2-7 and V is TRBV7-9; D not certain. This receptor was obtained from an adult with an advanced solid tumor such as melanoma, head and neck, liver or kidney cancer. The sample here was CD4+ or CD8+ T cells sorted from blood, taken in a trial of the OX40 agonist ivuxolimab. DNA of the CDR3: TGTGCCAGCAGCCCAGGCCTCCCTTACGAGCAGTACTTC. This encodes CASSPGLPYEQYF. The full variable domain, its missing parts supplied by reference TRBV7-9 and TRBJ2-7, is DTGVSQNPRHKITKRGQNVTFRCDPISEHNRLYWYRQTLGQGPEFLTYFQNEAQLEKSRLLSDRFSAERPKGSFSTLEIQRTEQGDSAMYLCASSPGLPYEQYFGPGTRLTVT.